These T cell receptor beta chains were read from a single sample in a study of cytomegalovirus exposure and HLA in healthy donors. Profiling relied on immunoSEQ multiplex PCR, and the TCRdb table lists in-frame clones only, not all of them. The table has some 60,000 clones, 80% seen once. Sequencing used PBMCs. These receptors all stem from a male donor in good health and CMV-seronegative. CDR3s include the opening cysteine and the closing phenylalanine or tryptophan. A D gene is named only where the DNA matches it firmly. Clone sizes are given selectively: once, few, many, or a class where the clone is expanded.

CDR3aa	CDR3nt	v_gene	j_gene	d_gene	abundance
CATSMRFSYGYTF	TGTGCCACCAGCATGAGGTTCAGCTATGGCTACACCTTC	TRBV15	TRBJ1-2	NA	NA
CASGALKAGGQDEQFF	TGTGCCAGCGGCGCCCTGAAAGCGGGGGGGCAGGATGAGCAGTTCTTC	TRBV5-4	TRBJ2-1	TRBD2	NA
CASSPSTGRTEAFF	TGTGCCAGCTCACCTTCGACAGGTCGCACTGAAGCTTTCTTT	TRBV18	TRBJ1-1	NA	few
CASGLAGGSTDTQYF	TGTGCCAGCGGACTAGCGGGGGGATCCACAGATACGCAGTATTTT	TRBV7-2	TRBJ2-3	TRBD2	NA
CASSAVITYYYGYTF	TGTGCCAGTAGTGCGGTCATCACCTACTACTATGGCTACACCTTC	TRBV19	TRBJ1-2	NA	NA
CASSLVGGGYTF	TGTGCCAGCAGCTTGGTGGGAGGTGGCTACACCTTC	TRBV5-5	TRBJ1-2	NA	NA
CASSIMATGTSTDTQYF	TGTGCCAGTAGTATTATGGCGACAGGGACAAGCACAGATACGCAGTATTTT	TRBV19	TRBJ2-3	TRBD1	few
CASSYDDRVEAFF	TGTGCCAGCAGTTACGACGACAGAGTTGAAGCTTTCTTT	TRBV6-5	TRBJ1-1	NA	NA
CASSLDRASYNEQFF	TGTGCCAGCAGCTTGGACAGGGCCTCCTACAATGAGCAGTTCTTC	TRBV7-9	TRBJ2-1	TRBD1	once
CSAHSAGDNEQFF	TGCAGCGCACATTCAGCGGGGGACAATGAGCAGTTCTTC	TRBV29-1	TRBJ2-1	TRBD2	few
CASSLGQGAGRETQYF	TGTGCCAGCAGCTTAGGTCAGGGGGCCGGCCGGGAGACCCAGTACTTC	TRBV13	TRBJ2-5	TRBD1	few
CASSFQGSQPQHF	TGTGCCAGCAGCTTTCAGGGGTCTCAGCCCCAGCATTTT	TRBV7-2	TRBJ1-5	NA	NA
CAWSLGGTNEKLFF	TGTGCCTGGAGTCTGGGGGGAACTAATGAAAAACTGTTTTTT	TRBV30	TRBJ1-4	NA	NA
CASSERTASFYGYTF	TGTGCCAGCAGTGAGAGGACAGCGTCCTTCTATGGCTACACCTTC	TRBV2	TRBJ1-2	NA	NA
CASSLGQNYGYTF	TGTGCCAGTAGTTTAGGACAGAACTATGGCTACACCTTC	TRBV19	TRBJ1-2	NA	NA